This passage covers 18 T cell receptor beta chains from one sample sequenced in a study of beta chain features in type 1 diabetes. Findings and caveats of the study: In every one of the four CD4+ subsets, TCRB CDR3s were moderately but significantly shorter in Type 1 diabetes patients.

Reverse transcription of all isolated RNA meant that expressed TCRB transcripts were sequenced. The method was immunoSEQ multiplex PCR; TCRdb's version includes in-frame clones alone and lacks a portion of them. In the table there are some 350,000 clones, roughly 12% of which are singletons. No antigen has been assigned to these receptors. The material sequenced was naive CD4+ T cells from blood. Receptors were obtained from a woman under 30 with type 1 diabetes.

This clone turned up a few times. The J gene is TRBJ2-1, the V gene TRBV13, with 12 bases matching TRBD2. CDR1 PRHDT and CDR2 FYEKMQ come from the germline V gene (reference sequence). The CDR3 length is 20 residues. The J segment lost 4 bases and the V segment lost 5 bases, leaving 18 bases of the junction unmatched. The CDR3 bases are TGTGCCAGCAGCCCGCCCGGGACGGACTTCCTAGCGGGAGGGTACAATGAGCAGTTCTTC. It yields the protein CASSPPGTDFLAGGYNEQFF. Looking up the rest from reference TRBV13 and TRBJ2-1 gives the full variable domain: AAGVIQSPRHLIKEKRETATLKCYPIPRHDTVYWYQQGPGQDPQFLISFYEKMQSDKGSIPDRFSAQQFSDYHSELNMSSLELGDSALYFCASSPPGTDFLAGGYNEQFFGPGTRLTVL.

In its sample, this clone was seen a few times. This chain joins TRBV28 and TRBJ2-3, with 9 bases matching TRBD2. This CDR3 contains 15 residues. The V gene end was trimmed by 4 bases and the J gene end by 5 bases; junction bases not matched to a gene: 7. CDR1 and CDR2 from the germline V gene are MDHEN and SYDVKM. CDR3 protein: CASSSPSGAGDTQYF. The CDR3 DNA is TGTGCCAGCAGTTCTCCTAGCGGGGCGGGAGATACGCAGTATTTT.

The chain combines TRBV29-1 with TRBJ2-5; D is uncertain. V shed 6 bases and J shed 2 bases, with 16 bases lying between them. CDR1 is SQVTM, CDR2 ANQGSEA, per germline. This CDR3 contains 14 residues. CDR3 DNA sequence: TGCAGCGTCGGGTATATCTTGCGGCAAGAGACCCAGTACTTC. Translation gives CSVGYILRQETQYF.

The chain couples TRBV4-1 to TRBJ2-1; TRBD2 matches 9 bases. Germline CDR1 and CDR2: MGHRA and YSYEKL. V shed 1 base, J shed 0 bases, and the junction held 13 bases outside the gene matches. The CDR3 totals 20 residues. CDR3 loop: CASSQGGTWREGLSYNEQFF. The DNA of the CDR3 is TGCGCCAGCAGCCAAGGAGGGACGTGGCGGGAGGGCCTCTCCTACAATGAGCAGTTCTTC.

The sample holds a few counts of this clone. The chain recombines TRBV11-2 with TRBJ1-1; 8 nucleotides align to TRBD1. The germline gives CDR1 SGHAT, CDR2 FQNNGV. This CDR3 is 16 amino acids long. V was clipped by 1 base and J by 3 bases; unmatched bases: 7. The CDR3 loop reads CASSLAQGAGDTEAFF. The CDR3 nucleotides are TGTGCCAGCAGCTTAGCGCAGGGGGCGGGGGACACTGAAGCTTTCTTT.

V and J are TRBV7-2 and TRBJ2-2, with 9 positions matching TRBD2. Germline CDR1 reads SGHTA; CDR2 reads FQGNSA. CDR3 size: 16 residues. The V and J ends lost 5 bases and 6 bases, in that order; junction bases with no gene match: 10. The CDR3 nucleotides are TGTGCCAGCAGCCCCGCGGGACTAGCTGCCCCCGGGGAGCTGTTTTTT. Protein: CASSPAGLAAPGELFF. The whole variable domain, filled in from reference TRBV7-2 and TRBJ2-2, reads GAGVSQSPSNKVTEKGKDVELRCDPISGHTALYWYRQSLGQGLEFLIYFQGNSAPDKSGLPSDRFSAERTGGSVSTLTIQRTQQEDSAVYLCASSPAGLAAPGELFFGEGSRLTVL.

This clone came up a few times. The chain is built from TRBV7-2 and TRBJ2-1; D perhaps matches TRBD1 (6 bases). CDR3 length: 14 residues. The germline V and J ends were trimmed by 1 base and 5 bases, with 9 bases remaining between them. CDR1 is SGHTA, CDR2 FQGNSA, per germline. CDR3 amino acids: CASSLVSGDNEQFF. The CDR3 bases are TGTGCCAGCAGCTTAGTATCAGGGGACAATGAGCAGTTCTTC.

The rearrangement links TRBV18 to TRBJ1-6; tentatively, D is TRBD1 (5 bases). V was cut by 3 bases and J by 10 bases, with 16 bases left in between. The length of the CDR3 is 15 residues. The germline CDR1 and CDR2 sequences are KGHSH and LQKENI. The CDR3 sequence is CASSPEMGQGSPLHF. CDR3 coding DNA: TGTGCCAGCTCACCTGAGATGGGGCAGGGATCACCCCTCCACTTT.

The rearrangement links TRBV18 to TRBJ2-5, with D possibly being TRBD1 (6 bases). The V end was cut by 6 bases, the J end by 2 bases, with 10 bases between. The CDR3 sequence is 13 residues long. Germline V CDR1 and CDR2: KGHSH, LQKENI. The CDR3 nucleotides are TGTGCCAGCTCTGAGGGGGTACAAGAGACCCAGTACTTC. It encodes CASSEGVQETQYF.

This chain connects TRBV4-2 to TRBJ1-1; D may be TRBD1 (5 bases). Per germline, CDR1 LGHNA and CDR2 YNFKEQ. CDR3 length: 15 amino acids. V was clipped by 0 bases and J by 7 bases, with 15 bases between them. In nucleotides, the CDR3 is TGTGCCAGCAGCCAAGAGAAAGTCCCCGGGGGTGAAGCTTTCTTT. Amino acids: CASSQEKVPGGEAFF.

This clone was detected only a few times. The chain links TRBV27 to TRBJ1-5; 7 bases line up with TRBD1. The germline gives CDR1 MNHEY, CDR2 SMNVEV (reference sequence). With 4 bases clipped from V and 2 bases from J, the junction kept 2 bases outside the gene matches. The CDR3 covers 14 residues. This CDR3 reads CASSSGQGNQPQHF. As DNA, the CDR3 is TGTGCCAGCAGTTCCGGACAGGGCAATCAGCCCCAGCATTTT.

This clone has just a few counts. The chain recombines TRBV25-1 with TRBJ2-3; tentative D call: TRBD2 (6 bases). This CDR3 region has 15 residues. Germline CDR1 MGHDK, CDR2 SYGVNS. The V end was cut by 5 bases, the J end by 0 bases, with 12 bases between. CDR3 protein: CASSSGSGSTDTQYF. In nucleotides, the CDR3 is TGTGCCAGCAGTAGTGGGAGCGGGAGCACAGATACGCAGTATTTT.

There are a few counts of this clone. This chain connects TRBV9 to TRBJ2-6, with D unresolved. V was pared by 5 bases and J by 0 bases, with 6 bases between. CDR1 and CDR2 (germline): SGDLS, YYNGEE. This CDR3 spans 14 amino acids. The DNA for the CDR3 is TGTGCCAGCAGTCCCTCCTCTGGGGCCAACGTCCTGACTTTC. This sequence encodes CASSPSSGANVLTF. Based on the CDR3 plus reference TRBV9 and TRBJ2-6, the full variable domain is DSGVTQTPKHLITATGQRVTLRCSPRSGDLSVYWYQQSLDQGLQFLIQYYNGEERAKGNILERFSAQQFPDLHSELNLSSLELGDSALYFCASSPSSGANVLTFGAGSRLTVL.

This clone was detected only once. The chain has TRBV5-4 and TRBJ2-2, with D possibly being TRBD1 (5 bases). Germline V lookup: CDR1 SGHNT, CDR2 YYREEE (reference sequence). V was clipped by 9 bases and J by 6 bases, with 18 bases between them. The CDR3 spans 14 residues. The CDR3 bases are TGTGCCACCAACAAGGATACAGGATCCGGGGAGCTGTTTTTT. Translation gives CATNKDTGSGELFF.

This clone was counted a few times. The chain employs TRBV5-1 and TRBJ2-1; D not resolved. The CDR3 consists of 14 residues. From germline, CDR1 is SGHRS and CDR2 YFSETQ. V was clipped by 0 bases and J by 6 bases, with 10 bases between them. Written as DNA, the CDR3 is TGCGCCAGCAGCTTGGTCGCGGCGCTCAATGAGCAGTTCTTC. This translates into CASSLVAALNEQFF.

There are a few counts of this clone. The CDR3: CAWSVGAPGSGTGELFF. As DNA, the CDR3 is TGTGCCTGGAGTGTAGGGGCCCCAGGGTCCGGCACCGGGGAGCTGTTTTTT. This sequence joins TRBV30 and TRBJ2-2, with a tentative D call TRBD1 (5 bases). CDR1 is GTSNPN, CDR2 SVGIG, per germline (reference sequence). The CDR3 is 17 amino acids. Trimming cost V 0 bases and J 4 bases, with 18 bases left between them.

This clone has just a few counts. J is TRBJ2-7 and V is TRBV7-3, with D perhaps TRBD2 (7 bases). The CDR3 runs 14 residues. Germline V gives CDR1 SGHTA, CDR2 FQGTGA. V lost 1 base and J lost 3, with 10 bases in between. CDR3 region: CASSLKGGRYEQYF. The CDR3 DNA reads TGTGCCAGCAGCTTAAAGGGGGGGCGCTACGAGCAGTACTTC.

The V gene is TRBV2, the J gene TRBJ2-5; 10 nucleotides match TRBD1. J gave up 5 bases and V 4 bases, and 4 bases lay outside the gene matches. The germline V gene encodes CDR1 SNHLY and CDR2 FYNNEI. This CDR3 is 14 amino acids long. CDR3 residues: CASSAGQGGETQYF. The CDR3 DNA follows: TGTGCCAGCAGTGCCGGACAGGGGGGCGAGACCCAGTACTTC.